This T cell receptor beta chain comes out of a study of T cells in Graves' hyperthyroidism and ophthalmopathy. Study-level results: Blood shared most expanded thyroid clonotypes above 0.001.

Remarks on this clonotype: Its specificity is unknown.

The CDR3 contains 15 residues. Trimming removed 7 bases at V and 1 base at J, with 14 bases between. CDR1 is LNHDA, CDR2 SQIVND, per germline (reference sequence). Template material for amplifying TCR beta CDR3 regions consisted of RNA transcripts. HTBI primers were employed in a first-round RT-PCR of the TCR CDR3. TCRdb used MiXCR to reprocess the multiplex PCR reads, holding one entry per CDR3 protein. Of about 250,000 distinct CDR3 sequences listed, 20% to 25% are singletons. The chain couples TRBV19 to TRBJ2-1; TRBD1 is a possible D gene (6 bases). The clonotype was recovered from a man aged 30 to 39 with Graves' ophthalmopathy. What was sequenced was blood. CDR3 sequence reads: CASTRPDSSYNEQFF. CDR3 DNA: TGTGCCAGTACCCGACCGGACAGTTCCTACAATGAGCAGTTCTTC.